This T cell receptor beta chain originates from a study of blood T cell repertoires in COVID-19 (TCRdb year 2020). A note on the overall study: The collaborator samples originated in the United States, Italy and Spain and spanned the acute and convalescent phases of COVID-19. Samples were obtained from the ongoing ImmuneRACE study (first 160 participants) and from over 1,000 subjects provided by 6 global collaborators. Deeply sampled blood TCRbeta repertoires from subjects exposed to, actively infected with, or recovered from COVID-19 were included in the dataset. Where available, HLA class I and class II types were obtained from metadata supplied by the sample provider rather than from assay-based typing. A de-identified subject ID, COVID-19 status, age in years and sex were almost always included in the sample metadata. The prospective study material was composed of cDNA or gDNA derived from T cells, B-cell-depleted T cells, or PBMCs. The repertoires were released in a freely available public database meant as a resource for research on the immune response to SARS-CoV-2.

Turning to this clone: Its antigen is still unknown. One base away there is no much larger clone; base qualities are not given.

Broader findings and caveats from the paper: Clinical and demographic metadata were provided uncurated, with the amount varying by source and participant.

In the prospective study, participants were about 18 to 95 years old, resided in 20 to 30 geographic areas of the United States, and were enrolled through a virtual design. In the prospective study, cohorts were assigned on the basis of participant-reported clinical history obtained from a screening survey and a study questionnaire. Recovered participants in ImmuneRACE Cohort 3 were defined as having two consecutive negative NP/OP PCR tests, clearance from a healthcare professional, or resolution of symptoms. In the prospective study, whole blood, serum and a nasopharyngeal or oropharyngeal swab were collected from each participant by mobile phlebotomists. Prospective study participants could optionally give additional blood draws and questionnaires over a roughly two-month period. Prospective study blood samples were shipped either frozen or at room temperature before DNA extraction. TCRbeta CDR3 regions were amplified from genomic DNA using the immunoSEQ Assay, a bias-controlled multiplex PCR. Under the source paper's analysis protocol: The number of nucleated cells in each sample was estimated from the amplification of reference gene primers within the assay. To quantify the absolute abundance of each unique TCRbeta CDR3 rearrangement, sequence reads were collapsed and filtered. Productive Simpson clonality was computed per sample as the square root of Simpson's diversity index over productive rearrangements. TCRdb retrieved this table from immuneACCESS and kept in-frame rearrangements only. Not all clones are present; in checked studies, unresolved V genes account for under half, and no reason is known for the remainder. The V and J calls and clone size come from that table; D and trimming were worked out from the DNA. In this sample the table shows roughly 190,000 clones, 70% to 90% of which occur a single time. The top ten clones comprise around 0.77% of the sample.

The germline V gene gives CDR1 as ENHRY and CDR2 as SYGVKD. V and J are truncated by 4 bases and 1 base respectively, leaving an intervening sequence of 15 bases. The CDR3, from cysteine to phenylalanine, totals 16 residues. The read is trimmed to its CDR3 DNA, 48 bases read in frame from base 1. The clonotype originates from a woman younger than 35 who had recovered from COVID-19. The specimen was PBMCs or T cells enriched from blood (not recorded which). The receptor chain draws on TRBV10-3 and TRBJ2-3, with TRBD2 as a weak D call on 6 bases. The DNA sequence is TGTGCCATCAGTGTGGGGAGCGGGTTCCGCACAGATACGCAGTATTTT. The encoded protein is CAISVGSGFRTDTQYF.